Shown below are 14 T cell receptor beta chains from a single sample sequenced in a study of T cells in Graves' hyperthyroidism and ophthalmopathy. Amplification of TCR beta CDR3 regions used RNA as the template. HTBI primers were used for first-round RT-PCR of the TCR CDR3. Using its own MiXCR run on the multiplex PCR reads, TCRdb lists one record per CDR3 protein. Of over 650,000 distinct CDR3 sequences in the sample, 16% were seen once. Sequenced: blood. The source of these receptors is a man aged 18 to 30 with Graves' hyperthyroidism.

The chain uses TRBV5-1 and TRBJ1-5, with D maybe TRBD1 (5 bases). The V gene's germline CDR1 is SGHRS and CDR2 YFSETQ. V was trimmed by 4 bases and J by 1 base, leaving 18 bases between them. The CDR3 runs to 17 residues. For the CDR3, the DNA is TGCGCCAGCAGCGCCCGCAGGGTGGAAGTCAGCAATCAGCCCCAGCATTTT. Translation: CASSARRVEVSNQPQHF.

This clonotype was seen ten or more times. This rearrangement joins TRBV2 to TRBJ2-7; TRBD2 agrees at 7 bases. CDR1 and CDR2 (germline): SNHLY, FYNNEI. The V gene end was trimmed by 6 bases and the J gene end by 5 bases; junction bases not matched to a gene: 13. The length of the CDR3 is 15 residues. CDR3: CASRATSVVSDEQYF. CDR3 bases: TGTGCCAGCAGGGCTACTAGCGTCGTATCCGACGAGCAGTACTTC.

The chain uses TRBV20-1 and TRBJ2-7; 10 bases are shared with TRBD2. This CDR3 region has 14 residues. The germline V gene has CDR1 DFQATT and CDR2 SNEGSKA (reference sequence). V lost 6 bases to trimming and J lost 3 bases; unmatched junction nucleotides: 8. In nucleotides, the CDR3 is TGCAGTGCCCCCGTGGTAGCGGGAGGCTACGAGCAGTACTTC. Amino acids: CSAPVVAGGYEQYF.

The table lists this clonotype with many counts. The chain employs TRBV28 and TRBJ2-1; 11 bases fit TRBD2. The V segment lost 7 bases and the J segment 5 bases; nucleotides outside the gene matches: 4. Germline V lookup: CDR1 MDHEN, CDR2 SYDVKM. This CDR3 comprises 14 residues. DNA of the CDR3: TGTGCCAGCACTGGGACTAGCGGCAACAATGAGCAGTTCTTC. Its translation: CASTGTSGNNEQFF.

This clonotype came up a few times. The J gene is TRBJ2-1, the V gene TRBV30, with 13 positions matching TRBD2. The germline V gene encodes CDR1 GTSNPN and CDR2 SVGIG (reference sequence). The CDR3 is made up of 15 amino acids. Germline trimming cut 1 base from V and 4 bases from J; bases unmatched to any gene: 1. This CDR3 is CAWSEGLAGYNEQFF. The CDR3 coding sequence is TGTGCCTGGAGTGAGGGACTAGCGGGATACAATGAGCAGTTCTTC.

This clonotype came up many times. The CDR3 here is CSAPTSGRGYEQYF. The DNA for the CDR3 is TGCAGTGCGCCGACTAGCGGGAGGGGTTACGAGCAGTACTTC. The J gene is TRBJ2-7, the V gene TRBV20-1, with 14 nucleotides matching TRBD2. V lost 6 bases, J lost 4 bases, and 5 bases stayed unmatched. CDR1 is DFQATT and CDR2 is SNEGSKA in the germline V gene (reference sequence). The CDR3 spans 14 residues.

Of note for this clonotype: A read error may be the cause here, since a much bigger clone is one base away. J is TRBJ2-5 and V is TRBV12-3 or TRBV12-4; 8 bases are shared with TRBD2. The CDR3 runs to 14 residues. The CDR3 loop is CVSSLRTGGKTQYF. The CDR3 nucleotides are TGTGTCAGCAGTTTAAGAACGGGAGGGAAGACCCAGTACTTC.

This chain joins TRBV5-1 and TRBJ2-7, with D possibly matching TRBD1 (6 bases). V lost 2 bases to trimming and J lost 3 bases, with 15 bases between them. The CDR3 runs 15 residues. The germline gives CDR1 SGHRS, CDR2 YFSETQ. CDR3 region: CASSFIPTGSYEQYF. CDR3 bases: TGCGCCAGCAGCTTTATTCCGACAGGTAGCTACGAGCAGTACTTC.

The table lists this clonotype with many counts. Its ends do not fully match the called genes, so a read error is possible. The rearrangement joins TRBV12-3 or TRBV12-4 to TRBJ1-4, with a possible D match to TRBD1 (5 bases). The CDR3 length is 14 residues. The CDR3: CASSGRRGDEKLFF. CDR3 in DNA: TGTGCTAGCAGTGGTCGGAGGGGCGATGAAAAACTGTTTTTT.

This clonotype appeared a few times. This rearrangement joins TRBV30 to TRBJ2-3, with D hard to call. CDR3 length: 13 amino acids. Trimming left V 3 bases short and J 1 base short, with 8 bases between. Per the germline V gene, CDR1 is GTSNPN and CDR2 is SVGIG (reference sequence). The CDR3 reads CAWRGPGTDTQYF. DNA for the CDR3: TGTGCCTGGAGGGGCCCTGGCACAGATACGCAGTATTTT.

The table lists this clonotype with many counts. The CDR3 DNA follows: TGTGCCAGCAGTTTACGCGCGGGAGTACACTCCTACGAGCAGTACTTC. It codes for CASSLRAGVHSYEQYF. This chain connects TRBV28 to TRBJ2-7; TRBD2 matches 7 bases. V was pared by 2 bases and J by 0 bases, with 7 bases of the junction left unmatched. The CDR3 consists of 16 residues. In germline, CDR1 is MDHEN, CDR2 SYDVKM.

This clonotype was counted between two and nine times. The V gene is TRBV20-1, the J gene TRBJ1-6; TRBD1 matches 10 bases. Per the germline V gene, CDR1 is DFQATT and CDR2 is SNEGSKA (reference sequence). The CDR3 runs 14 residues. The ends lost 2 bases at V and 11 bases at J; junction bases unmatched: 6. CDR3: CSARLTGGRAPLHF. The CDR3 DNA reads TGCAGTGCTAGATTGACAGGGGGCAGGGCACCCCTCCACTTT.

This clonotype has at least ten counts. V and J are TRBV6-2 or TRBV6-3 and TRBJ1-5; D remains unclear. This CDR3 comprises 13 residues. Trimming shortened V by 5 bases and J by 7 bases, and 12 bases separated the two germline ends. CDR1 MNHEY and CDR2 SVGEGT come from the germline V gene. Written as DNA, the CDR3 is TGTGCCAGCAGTACCCAGGTCGGGCAGCCCCAGCATTTT. It codes for CASSTQVGQPQHF.

This clonotype appeared a few times. The CDR3 nucleotides are TGTGCCAGCAGTGAAGGTCCTGGGCGGAGGTCCTACAATGAGCAGTACTTC. As protein: CASSEGPGRRSYNEQYF. This chain links TRBV2 with TRBJ2-1; maybe TRBD2 (5 bases). The better agreement between TRBJ2-7 and the DNA end casts doubt on the J call. CDR1 SNHLY and CDR2 FYNNEI come from the germline V gene. The CDR3 is 17 amino acids.